This T cell receptor beta chain is drawn from a study of T cells in Graves' hyperthyroidism and ophthalmopathy. Any patient presenting with uncontrolled infection, other autoimmune disease, pregnancy or lactation was left out. Amplification yielded TCR beta CDR3 regions, with RNA transcripts as the source. The HTBI set primed first-round TCR CDR3 RT-PCR. Via MiXCR, TCRdb re-called the multiplex PCR reads, giving one row per CDR3 protein. Of around 580,000 distinct CDR3 sequences listed, about half are singletons. Germline V gene data show CDR1 as PRHDT and CDR2 as FYEKMQ (reference sequence). There are 12 residues in the CDR3. Deletions cut 1 base from V and 10 bases from J, with 8 bases between.

The rearrangement joins TRBV13 to TRBJ2-1; D gene ambiguous. The sequence derives from a woman under 30 with Graves' hyperthyroidism. The sample consisted of peripheral blood or thyroid tissue (not recorded which). The CDR3 nucleotides are TGTGCCAGCAGCTTAGTCGGATCGGAGCAGTTCTTC. It codes for CASSLVGSEQFF.